This T cell receptor beta chain is from a study of Ad26.COV2.S vaccination and SARS-CoV-2 variants. Study-wide context: Donor joined the COV1001 Ad26.COV2.S trial arm. Recipients of Ad26.COV2.S got it intramuscularly, once or twice 56 days apart.

Whole-study findings and limits: Breadth measured for non-spike TCRs was similar across vaccine and placebo recipients.

Germline assignment: CDR1 SGHTA and CDR2 FQGNSA. V lost 4 bases and J lost 2; bases outside the gene matches: 5. The CDR3 has 16 residues. Generated by immunoSEQ multiplex PCR, the TCRdb table keeps only in-frame clones and is missing some. Among about 420,000 clones, approximately 88% were seen once, and the ten largest hold about 4%. Indicated treatment: around 19 received Ad26.COV2.S at low or high dose, single or two shots; several received placebo; per-sample allocation not given. Samples analyzed were those drawn on day 63 after the first vaccine or placebo injection. In its sample, this clone was seen a few times. Its antigen is still unknown.

V is TRBV7-2 and J is TRBJ2-3, with 11 bases matching TRBD2. Sequencing used peripheral blood, obtained in a trial of Ad26.COV2.S vaccine versus placebo. This TCR derives from a person between 18 and 59 years old who received the Ad26.COV2.S COVID-19 vaccine or a placebo. The CDR3 nucleotides are TGTGCCAGCAGCTCGTCTAGCGGGGGGATCACAGATACGCAGTATTTT. It is translated as CASSSSSGGITDTQYF.